The 26 T cell receptor beta chains in this list originate from one sample, sequenced in a study of response to subunit inactivated influenza vaccine. TCRdb processed the RT-PCR reads anew with MiXCR; each CDR3 protein has one entry. The sample has 400,000 to 650,000 distinct CDR3 sequences, less than 7.5% seen once. The specimen was PBMCs from blood, collected 23 to 25 months after vaccination. The receptors were gathered from a man aged 45 to 75 who received an inactivated influenza vaccine.

The CDR3 nucleotides read TGTACCAGCAGCTCCCAAGGCACAGATACGCAGTATTTT. Its translation is CTSSSQGTDTQYF. This sequence joins TRBV7-2 and TRBJ2-3; D unclear. Germline assignment: CDR1 SGHTA and CDR2 FQGNSA. This CDR3 region has 13 residues. V lost 4 bases to trimming and J lost 1 base, with 6 bases between them.

In this sample, this clonotype turned up many times. Germline and junction disagree at one end, which may indicate a read error. The rearrangement uses TRBV7-9 and TRBJ2-1; no reliable D call. Germline CDR1 SEHNR, CDR2 FQNEAQ (reference sequence). The CDR3 contains 12 residues. The CDR3 loop reads CASSLGVAESTF. CDR3 nucleotides: TGTGCCAGCAGCTTAGGCGTCGCAGAGTCGACCTTC.

Written as DNA, the CDR3 is TGTGCCAGCAGCGTAGCTCAGTTCACAGATACGCAGTATTTT. This sequence encodes CASSVAQFTDTQYF. The chain employs TRBV9 and TRBJ2-3; no clear D. The V gene's germline CDR1 is SGDLS and CDR2 YYNGEE. The CDR3 is 14 residues long. With 0 bases removed from V and 2 bases from J, the gap between germline ends came to 7 bases.

The chain couples TRBV12-3 or TRBV12-4 to TRBJ2-1, with 10 nucleotides matching TRBD1. V gave up 6 bases and J gave up 8 bases; unmatched junction bases: 13. This CDR3 contains 16 residues. CDR3 nucleotide sequence: TGTGCCAGCAGACTCCAACGGGACAGGGGTGGCGATGAGCAGTTCTTC. Translation gives CASRLQRDRGGDEQFF.

The CDR3 nucleotides read TGCAGTGCGGGGGGGGACAGGGGGATCCATGGCTACACCTTC. Its protein product is CSAGGDRGIHGYTF. The chain combines TRBV20-1 with TRBJ1-2, with 11 bases identical to TRBD1. The CDR3 sequence is 14 residues long. The V gene end was trimmed by 6 bases and the J gene end by 6 bases; junction bases not matched to a gene: 9. Germline CDR1 and CDR2: DFQATT and SNEGSKA (reference sequence).

CDR3 protein: CASSPNLQVSTDTQYF. The CDR3 DNA reads TGTGCCAGCAGCCCGAACCTACAGGTATCCACAGATACGCAGTATTTT. The V and J genes are TRBV16 and TRBJ2-3; perhaps TRBD1 as D (5 bases). Germline CDR1 reads KGHSY; CDR2 reads FQNENV. V was pared by 4 bases and J by 2 bases, with 16 bases between. CDR3 length: 16 amino acids.

The chain combines TRBV4-3 with TRBJ2-1; 9 bases are a match to TRBD1. CDR1 LGHNA and CDR2 YSLEER come from the germline V gene. The CDR3 is made up of 15 amino acids. Trimming at V came to 6 bases and at J to 5 bases, leaving 8 bases not matched to a gene. CDR3 sequence: CASSTTGQGNNEQFF. The CDR3 bases are TGCGCCAGCAGTACCACGGGACAGGGAAACAATGAGCAGTTCTTC.

This clonotype was counted ten times or more. The rearrangement uses TRBV4-3 and TRBJ2-7; 7 bases agree with TRBD2. Looked up from germline, CDR1 is LGHNA and CDR2 is YSLEER. V gave up 3 bases and J gave up 2 bases; unmatched junction bases: 13. The CDR3 loop spans 17 amino acids. The CDR3 sequence: CASSQGPGQGGTYEQYF. Here the CDR3 DNA reads TGCGCCAGCAGCCAGGGGCCTGGGCAGGGAGGGACCTACGAGCAGTACTTC.

This clonotype came up many times. The CDR3 DNA is TGCAGTGCTAGAGAAGGCCGGGACAGGGATCCCTATGGCTACACCTTC. Residues: CSAREGRDRDPYGYTF. V and J are TRBV20-1 and TRBJ1-2, with TRBD1 matching 9 bases. Trimming cost V 0 bases and J 4 bases; bases outside gene matches: 9. Germline V gene data show CDR1 as DFQATT and CDR2 as SNEGSKA (reference sequence). The CDR3 is made up of 16 amino acids.

The chain has TRBV3-1 and TRBJ2-1, with TRBD1 identical over 10 bases. Looked up from germline, CDR1 is LGHDT and CDR2 is YNNKEL (reference sequence). Trimming removed 7 bases from V and 7 bases from J; junction bases left unmatched: 19. CDR3 size: 18 residues. The DNA of the CDR3 is TGTGCCAGCACCAAGCAAGTCCCCGGGACAGGGGTGGTTAATGAGCAGTTCTTC. This sequence encodes CASTKQVPGTGVVNEQFF.

This sequence joins TRBV11-2 and TRBJ2-7; D is possibly TRBD2 (5 bases). Germline lookup yields CDR1 SGHAT and CDR2 FQNNGV. The CDR3 runs to 14 residues. The V end lost 5 bases, the J end lost 3 bases, and 14 bases lay between the germline ends. CDR3 amino acids: CASSPARTFYEQYF. The CDR3 coding sequence is TGTGCCAGCAGCCCAGCCCGGACTTTCTACGAGCAGTACTTC.

The chain carries TRBV24-1 and TRBJ2-7, with 7 bases lining up with TRBD1. The CDR3 spans 15 residues. With 3 bases clipped from V and 2 bases from J, the junction kept 6 bases outside the gene matches. CDR1 is KGHDR and CDR2 is SFDVKD in the germline V gene. CDR3 region: CATSDHGTDAYEQYF. For the CDR3, the DNA is TGTGCCACCAGTGATCACGGGACAGACGCCTACGAGCAGTACTTC.

This clonotype has ten or more counts. This chain uses TRBV7-2 with TRBJ2-3; D is unclear. Germline V gene data show CDR1 as SGHTA and CDR2 as FQGNSA. This CDR3 spans 15 amino acids. Trimming shortened V by 5 bases and J by 1 base, and 13 bases separated the two germline ends. CDR3 region: CASSQSRLRTDTQYF. Here the CDR3 DNA reads TGTGCCAGCAGCCAAAGTAGGCTTCGCACAGATACGCAGTATTTT.

The chain has TRBV4-2 and TRBJ2-7, with D unclear. The CDR3 runs 13 residues. V was shortened by 1 base and J by 2 bases, with 6 bases between the two germline ends. The V gene's germline CDR1 is LGHNA and CDR2 YNFKEQ. CDR3: CASSQATTYEQYF. As DNA, the CDR3 is TGTGCCAGCAGCCAAGCCACCACCTACGAGCAGTACTTC.

The chain links TRBV27 to TRBJ2-5; D remains unclear. Germline assignment: CDR1 MNHEY and CDR2 SMNVEV (reference sequence). The length of the CDR3 is 13 residues. Trimming took off 3 bases at V and 5 bases at J, with 10 bases between the two ends. The CDR3 coding sequence is TGTGCCAGCAGTTTCCTTCAACGGGAGACCCAGTACTTC. Translation gives CASSFLQRETQYF.

This clonotype was seen only a few times. This sequence joins TRBV7-9 and TRBJ2-1; 8 positions agree with TRBD1. With 8 bases clipped from V and 5 bases from J, the junction kept 5 bases outside the gene matches. The CDR3 consists of 13 residues. Germline V gene sequence: CDR1 SEHNR, CDR2 FQNEAQ (reference sequence). This CDR3 is CASRTGQNNEQFF. The CDR3 nucleotides read TGTGCCAGCCGGACAGGGCAGAACAATGAGCAGTTCTTC.

In this sample, this clonotype turned up a few times. The genes are TRBV7-8 and TRBJ2-2; D possibly corresponds to TRBD1 (5 bases). In germline, CDR1 is SGHVS, CDR2 FQNEAQ. Trimming shortened V by 1 base and J by 1 base, and 13 bases separated the two germline ends. This CDR3 region has 17 residues. The CDR3 spells CASSLVTSRVNTGELFF. CDR3 DNA: TGTGCCAGCAGCTTAGTAACCTCCAGGGTGAACACCGGGGAGCTGTTTTTT.

The rearrangement links TRBV7-9 to TRBJ2-7; possibly TRBD1 for D (6 bases). Per germline, CDR1 SEHNR and CDR2 FQNEAQ (reference sequence). With 5 bases removed from V and 6 bases from J, the gap between germline ends came to 14 bases. This CDR3 region has 13 residues. The CDR3 spells CASSQDTGSEQYF. The CDR3, as DNA: TGTGCCAGCAGCCAAGACACAGGGTCCGAGCAGTACTTC.

In this sample, this clonotype turned up many times. The chain is built from TRBV10-3 and TRBJ2-1; no clear D gene. V shed 3 bases and J shed 5 bases, with 14 bases lying between them. The length of the CDR3 is 15 residues. CDR1 ENHRY and CDR2 SYGVKD come from the germline V gene. The CDR3 protein is CAISDHKQANNEQFF. In nucleotides, the CDR3 is TGTGCCATCAGTGACCATAAGCAGGCCAACAATGAGCAGTTCTTC.

This clonotype was counted between two and nine times. This rearrangement joins TRBV6-1 to TRBJ2-7; D not certain. Germline V gives CDR1 MNHNS, CDR2 SASEGT. Trimming left V 6 bases short and J 7 bases short, with 16 bases between. The CDR3 runs to 13 residues. The CDR3 nucleotides read TGTGCCAGCAGCGAGAGAGATCGTACGGAGCAGTACTTC. Translating it yields CASSERDRTEQYF.

CDR3 coding DNA: TGCAGTGCCCCAGGACAGGGAGTTGCACCCCTCCACTTT. This codes for CSAPGQGVAPLHF. The chain couples TRBV20-1 to TRBJ1-6, with 8 bases identical to TRBD1. With V trimmed by 6 bases and J by 11 bases, 9 bases remained unmatched. The CDR3 sequence is 13 residues long. From germline, CDR1 is DFQATT and CDR2 SNEGSKA (reference sequence).

This chain uses TRBV12-3 or TRBV12-4 with TRBJ2-1, with TRBD2 matching 11 bases. The CDR3 has 16 residues. The trim removed 5 bases at V and 8 bases at J, leaving 11 bases unmatched. The CDR3 loop is CASSLLAGGPSDEQFF. The CDR3 bases are TGTGCCAGCAGTCTATTAGCGGGGGGGCCTTCTGATGAGCAGTTCTTC.

This clonotype was seen ten or more times. The chain uses TRBV11-3 and TRBJ2-1; weak D call: TRBD2 (5 bases). V lost 5 bases and J lost 6, with 14 bases in between. Germline CDR1 is SGHNT and CDR2 is YENEEA. The CDR3 sequence is 14 residues long. The CDR3 DNA reads TGTGCCAGCAGCCAAACACTAGTTCCCAATGAGCAGTTCTTC. The encoded protein is CASSQTLVPNEQFF.

In its sample, this clonotype was seen a few times. The chain recombines TRBV7-9 with TRBJ2-5, with D tentatively TRBD1 (6 bases). V was pared by 2 bases and J by 5 bases, with 12 bases between. Germline CDR1 and CDR2: SEHNR and FQNEAQ (reference sequence). The CDR3 has 14 amino acids. In nucleotides, the CDR3 is TGTGCCAGCAGCTTACACAGGGAAGTGGAGACCCAGTACTTC. This codes for CASSLHREVETQYF.

In regard to this clonotype: A single base separates this from a much larger clone, so it may be a read error. This chain connects TRBV20-1 to TRBJ2-1; D remains ambiguous. CDR1 and CDR2 (germline): DFQATT, SNEGSKA (reference sequence). This CDR3 spans 12 amino acids. Trimming took 3 bases from V and 3 from J, leaving 6 bases between them. CDR3 DNA sequence: TGCAGTGCTAGTACCGGCTACAATGAGCAGTTCTTC. Protein sequence: CSASTGYNEQFF.

The chain combines TRBV7-3 with TRBJ2-7, with D possibly matching TRBD2 (5 bases). Trimming cost V 2 bases and J 5 bases, with 10 bases left between them. CDR3 length equals 13 residues. Germline V gene data show CDR1 as SGHTA and CDR2 as FQGTGA. The CDR3 region is CASSLSGSDEQYF. The CDR3 nucleotides read TGTGCCAGCAGCTTATCGGGGTCCGACGAGCAGTACTTC.